This T cell receptor (beta chain) was sequenced in a study of cytomegalovirus exposure and HLA in healthy donors. The CDR3 loop spans 14 amino acids. V was clipped by 5 bases and J by 4 bases; unmatched bases: 7. In germline, CDR1 is SGHTA, CDR2 FQGNSA. PCR involved 60 Vbeta and 13 Jbeta primers. Profiling relied on immunoSEQ multiplex PCR, and the TCRdb table lists in-frame clones only, not all of them. The profile shows some 190,000 clones, 65% to 85% of them singletons. The clonotype comes from a man aged 35-49 years in good health and CMV-seropositive. The chain links TRBV7-2 to TRBJ1-1, with 7 nucleotides matching TRBD1. The material sequenced was PBMCs. The CDR3 bases are TGTGCCAGCAGCCCGAGGGACAGCCGCACTGAAGCTTTCTTT. The encoded protein is CASSPRDSRTEAFF.